This is a list of T cell receptor beta chains from one sample in a study of beta chain features in type 1 diabetes. Data came from immunoSEQ multiplex PCR; TCRdb stores just in-frame clones and leaves some out. The repertoire has roughly 300,000 clones, approximately 14% of them found once; the top ten carry 0.017%. The specimen sequenced was naive CD4+ T cells from blood. These receptors originate from a man aged 25 to 45 with type 1 diabetes. CDR3s include the opening cysteine and the closing phenylalanine or tryptophan. The D gene is left open where the match is weak.

d_gene | v_gene | CDR3aa
TRBD2 | TRBV9 | CASSGRLAANTGELFF
TRBD2 | TRBV18 | CASSRTSGETQYF
TRBD1 | TRBV7-3 | CASSPRTGAAYNEQFF
. | TRBV25-1 | CASSEQGYGYTF
. | TRBV28 | CASSPPHFQETQYF
. | TRBV29-1 | CSVATGTPSTDTQYF
TRBD1 | TRBV9 | CASSGRYGQGNYGYTF
. | TRBV28 | CATVGENTEAFF
TRBD2 | TRBV7-8 | CASSWTSGGSYEQYF
. | TRBV6-1 | CASSEYGGPSTDTQYF
. | TRBV28 | CASSLASGWGEQYF
TRBD1 | TRBV2 | CASSWDRRTEAFF
. | TRBV28 | CASSSQGTTSSGNTIYF
. | TRBV5-6 | CASSGGARGRKETQYF
. | TRBV6-1 | CATSKERDTEAFF
. | TRBV9 | CASSVDSTSQETQYF
TRBD1 | TRBV28 | CASSPPDRFNPQHF
. | TRBV6-6 | CASRPGGPTDTQYF
TRBD2 | TRBV5-1 | CASSQAGGANNEQFF
. | TRBV7-2 | CASSRGPGQETQYF
. | TRBV5-1 | CASSLRQGLGELFF
. | TRBV6-5 | CASSYSPGVGQPQHF
. | TRBV9 | CASSKAQGRDTQYF
. | TRBV7-9 | CASSFRDRTEAFF
TRBD1 | TRBV29-1 | CSAVPGQGFYNEQFF
TRBD2 | TRBV4-3 | CASSQDREGRFNEQFF